Listed here is a single TCR beta chain. Germline loops: CDR1 LGHDT, CDR2 YNNKEL (reference sequence). The germline V and J ends were trimmed by 2 bases and 0 bases, with 8 bases remaining between them. The CDR3 sequence is 16 residues long. Sequencing used immunoSEQ multiplex PCR; TCRdb keeps in-frame clones, though not all of them. The sample carries 60,000 to 85,000 clones, more than 80% recorded once. This sample was included in a study of blood T cell repertoires in COVID-19. About the study: The United States, Italy and Spain supplied acute and convalescent COVID-19 samples. Sample material is recorded as cDNA or gDNA derived from T cells, B-cell-depleted T cells, or PBMCs.

The source is a woman aged 55 to 70 with acute or convalescent COVID-19. The source material was peripheral blood. This chain connects TRBV3-1 (or the pseudogene TRBV3-2) to TRBJ1-6; possibly TRBD1 for D (5 bases). CDR3 nucleotide sequence: TGTGCCAGCAGCCAACCGGGGGTCTCCTATAATTCACCCCTCCACTTT. As protein: CASSQPGVSYNSPLHF.